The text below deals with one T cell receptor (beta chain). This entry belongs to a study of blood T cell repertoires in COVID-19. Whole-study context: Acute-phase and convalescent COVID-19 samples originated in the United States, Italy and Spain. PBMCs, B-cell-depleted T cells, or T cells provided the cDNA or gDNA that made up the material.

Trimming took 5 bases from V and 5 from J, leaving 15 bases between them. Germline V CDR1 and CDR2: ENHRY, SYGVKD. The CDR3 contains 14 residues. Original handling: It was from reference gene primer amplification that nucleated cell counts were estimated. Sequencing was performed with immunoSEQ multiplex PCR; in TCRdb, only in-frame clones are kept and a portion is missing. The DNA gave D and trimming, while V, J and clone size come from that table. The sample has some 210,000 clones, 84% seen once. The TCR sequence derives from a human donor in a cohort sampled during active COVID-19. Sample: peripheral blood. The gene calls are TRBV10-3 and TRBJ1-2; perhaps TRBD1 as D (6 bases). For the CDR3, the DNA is TGTGCCATCAGTAACCCGACAGGAAAATATGGCTACACCTTC. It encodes CAISNPTGKYGYTF.